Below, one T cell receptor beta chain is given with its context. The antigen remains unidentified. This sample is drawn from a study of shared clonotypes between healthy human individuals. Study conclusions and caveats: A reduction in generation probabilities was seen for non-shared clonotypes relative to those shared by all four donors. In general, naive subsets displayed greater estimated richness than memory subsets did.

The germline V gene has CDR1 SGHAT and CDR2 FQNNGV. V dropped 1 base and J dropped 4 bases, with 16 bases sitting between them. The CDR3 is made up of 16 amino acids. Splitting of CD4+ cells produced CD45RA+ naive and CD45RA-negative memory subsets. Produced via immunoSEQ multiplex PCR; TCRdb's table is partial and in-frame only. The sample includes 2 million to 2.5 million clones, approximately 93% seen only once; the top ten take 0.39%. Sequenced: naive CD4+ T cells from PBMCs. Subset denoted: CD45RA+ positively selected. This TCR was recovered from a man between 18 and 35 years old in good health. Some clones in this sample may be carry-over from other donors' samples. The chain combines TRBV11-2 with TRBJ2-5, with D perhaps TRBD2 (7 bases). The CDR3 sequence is CASSLGVGGLGETQYF. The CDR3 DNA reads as TGTGCCAGCAGCTTAGGCGTCGGGGGGCTAGGAGAGACCCAGTACTTC.